A single sample gave rise to the 4 T cell receptor beta chains below, sequenced in a study of early stage breast cancer tumors. Profiling relied on immunoSEQ multiplex PCR, and the TCRdb table lists in-frame clones only, not all of them. The sample comprises roughly 48,000 clones, around 83% of which are singletons, and 1.3% to 1.5% rests with the top ten. The sequenced sample consisted of blood. These receptors came from a person aged 45 to 59 with breast cancer.

This clone was detected only once. CDR3 nucleotide sequence: TGTGCCAGCTACGGCAGGACCTACGAGCAGTACTTC. The encoded protein is CASYGRTYEQYF. This chain joins TRBV21-1 and TRBJ2-7; whether TRBD1, the table's D call, matches the DNA was not checked. TRBV21-1 is a pseudogene. This CDR3 spans 12 amino acids.

A single count supports this clone. The rearrangement links TRBV7-8 to TRBJ2-2; TRBD1 agrees at 10 bases. The CDR3 covers 19 residues. Trimming took 4 bases from V and 3 from J; bases not matched to a gene: 14. Germline-derived CDR1 and CDR2 are SGHVS and FQNEAQ. Here the CDR3 DNA reads TGTGCCAGCAGCTCCCGACAGGGGGCGCCCGAAACAGACACCGGGGAGCTGTTTTTT. Its protein product is CASSSRQGAPETDTGELFF.

The chain recombines TRBV6-5 with TRBJ1-2; unclear D gene. The CDR3 totals 13 residues. Germline CDR1 is MNHEY and CDR2 is SVGAGI. Deletions cut 6 bases from V and 0 bases from J, with 8 bases between. The CDR3 sequence: CASRTGTNYGYTF. CDR3 DNA sequence: TGTGCCAGCAGAACCGGGACTAACTATGGCTACACCTTC.

The chain carries TRBV13 and TRBJ2-7; 9 nucleotides align to TRBD1. This CDR3 is built from 16 residues. CDR1 is PRHDT and CDR2 is FYEKMQ in the germline V gene (reference sequence). V gave up 4 bases and J gave up 3 bases; unmatched junction bases: 10. CDR3 in DNA: TGTGCCAGCAGCTCCAATTACCGGGACAGGGACTACGAGCAGTACTTC. It translates to CASSSNYRDRDYEQYF.